This TCR beta chain appears in the sequencing data of a study of blood T cell repertoires in COVID-19. Authors' methods: Scientists estimated how many nucleated cells there were by amplifying reference gene primers. This table comes from immunoSEQ multiplex PCR, and its TCRdb copy is limited to in-frame clones, with some not included. That table is the source of V, J and clone size, and D and trimming were worked out from the DNA. The table includes approximately 190,000 clones, 84% detected once. Participants were aged roughly 18 to 89 years from 24 US areas. Membership in each cohort depended on participant-reported clinical history. CDR3 length: 19 amino acids. The germline CDR1 and CDR2 sequences are SGDLS and YYNGEE. With 3 bases clipped from V and 4 bases from J, the junction kept 18 bases outside the gene matches.

The V and J genes are TRBV9 and TRBJ2-3, with 9 bases identical to TRBD1. The sequenced sample was PBMCs or T cells enriched from blood (not recorded which). This clonotype originated in a woman in her twenties or thirties who had been exposed to COVID-19. CDR3: CASSAGRGLGTGYPDTQYF. The DNA for the CDR3 is TGTGCCAGCAGCGCAGGGCGGGGGTTAGGGACAGGGTATCCAGATACGCAGTATTTT.